This T cell receptor (beta chain) comes out of a study of blood T cells in healthy people across ages. For the second PCR, which ran for 7 to 11 cycles, a sample-barcoded 5' primer and a J-beta primer mix were used. Each CDR3 protein gets one entry after TCRdb re-called the 5' RACE reads with MiXCR. Altogether around 1,000,000 distinct CDR3 sequences are present, approximately 26% being singletons, with the ten largest covering less than 0.85%. The same data also contributed to another study, on T cells of mothers and their children.

Sequencing was carried out using blood. This receptor was taken from a girl aged 2 to 9 in good health.

The CDR3 DNA is TGTGCCAGCAGTTTGGGGGACGCTTCCTACGAGCAGTACTTC. This encodes CASSLGDASYEQYF. This chain connects TRBV12-3 or TRBV12-4 to TRBJ2-7; possibly TRBD1 or TRBD2 for D (5 bases each). Trimming stripped 3 bases from V and 1 base from J, with 10 bases between. The CDR3 has 14 amino acids.